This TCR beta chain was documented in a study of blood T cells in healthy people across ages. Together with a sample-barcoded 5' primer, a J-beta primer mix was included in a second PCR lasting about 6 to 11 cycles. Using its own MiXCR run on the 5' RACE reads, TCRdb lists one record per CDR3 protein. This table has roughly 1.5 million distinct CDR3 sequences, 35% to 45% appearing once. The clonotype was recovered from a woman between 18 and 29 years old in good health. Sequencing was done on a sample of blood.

The DNA for the CDR3 is TGTGCCAGCAGCCAAGGGTCGGGCCGGAGCTCCTACGAGCAGTACTTC. It specifies CASSQGSGRSSYEQYF. V usage is TRBV2 and J usage is TRBJ2-7; D is unresolved. The V end lost 6 bases, the J end lost 0 bases, and 18 bases lay between the germline ends. The germline V gene has CDR1 SNHLY and CDR2 FYNNEI. The CDR3 loop spans 16 amino acids.